These 17 T cell receptor beta chains were sequenced from one sample in a study of blood T cells in healthy people across ages (dated by TCRdb to 2013 to 2016). Library method: 5' RACE. The instrument given in TCRdb is Illumina HiSeq 2500. A second 7 to 11 cycle PCR used a sample-barcoded 5' primer and a J-beta primer mix. The public reads were quality trimmed at Q25 with fastp and then assembled into clones with MiXCR by TCRdb, keeping productive beta chains. Records with the same CDR3 protein are collapsed into one entry carrying the most frequent genes and DNA. The sample profile shows about 780,000 distinct CDR3 sequences; roughly 25% of them were found once. The ten largest clones represent around 2.9% of the sample. This same sample was also part of a study on T cells of mothers and their children.

Material for sequencing was blood. These TCRs come from a boy younger than 18 in good health.

This clonotype was seen more than once but under ten times. Compared with germline, one end of the junction differs, possibly owing to a read error. The V call is TRBV27, the J call TRBJ2-7; 8 bases match TRBD1. CDR1 is MNHEY, CDR2 SMNVEV, per germline (reference sequence). This CDR3 contains 14 residues. CDR3 residues: CAGSFGTGSHEQYF. The DNA of the CDR3 is TGTGCCGGCAGTTTCGGGACAGGTTCTCACGAGCAGTACTTC.

This clonotype was found many times. The chain carries TRBV9 and TRBJ1-5; D is uncertain. From germline, CDR1 is SGDLS and CDR2 YYNGEE. V lost 0 bases, J lost 7 bases, and 11 bases lay in between. The length of the CDR3 is 14 residues. In DNA, the CDR3 is TGTGCCAGCAGCGTAGACTGGTCTGGGCAGCCCCAGCATTTT. Translated, it gives CASSVDWSGQPQHF.

This clonotype was counted between two and nine times. The J gene is TRBJ2-1, the V gene TRBV24-1, with a possible D match to TRBD1 (7 bases). The CDR3 has 18 residues. The V gene lost 5 bases and the J gene lost 2 bases, with 21 bases spanning the gap. Germline values: CDR1 KGHDR, CDR2 SFDVKD. The CDR3: CATSGRQGGAFTYNEQFF. Here the CDR3 DNA reads TGTGCCACCAGTGGGAGGCAGGGGGGAGCTTTTACCTACAATGAGCAGTTCTTC.

The rearrangement uses TRBV6-1 and TRBJ1-1; possible D gene TRBD1, 6 bases. CDR1 is MNHNS, CDR2 SASEGT, per germline. V gave up 6 bases and J gave up 8 bases, with 13 bases separating them. The CDR3 runs 12 residues. The CDR3 bases are TGTGCCAGCAGAGCAGGGGATTCGGAAGCTTTCTTT. Its translation is CASRAGDSEAFF.

This clonotype was detected a few times. V usage is TRBV5-1 and J usage is TRBJ2-4; D is unresolved. This CDR3 comprises 14 residues. The V end was cut by 2 bases, the J end by 5 bases, with 11 bases between. The germline CDR1 and CDR2 sequences are SGHRS and YFSETQ. CDR3 region: CASSFRTRENIQYF. The CDR3 coding sequence is TGCGCCAGCAGCTTTAGGACCCGGGAAAACATTCAGTACTTC.

The chain uses TRBV4-2 and TRBJ1-6, with 7 nucleotides matching TRBD1. This CDR3 spans 15 amino acids. V lost 3 bases and J lost 14; bases outside the gene matches: 13. The germline V gene has CDR1 LGHNA and CDR2 YNFKEQ. The CDR3 region has the DNA TGTGCCAGCAGCCACCACGAACAGGGGTTGCAGGCCCTCCACTTT. Translation: CASSHHEQGLQALHF.

This clonotype was counted between two and nine times. This chain links TRBV2 with TRBJ2-2; the D is unclear. The germline gives CDR1 SNHLY, CDR2 FYNNEI. Trimming left V 4 bases short and J 2 bases short, with 11 bases between. CDR3 size: 15 residues. The CDR3 sequence: CASSVHPRNTGELFF. As DNA, the CDR3 is TGTGCCAGCAGTGTCCACCCCAGAAACACCGGGGAGCTGTTTTTT. Full variable domain (outside the CDR3, taken from reference TRBV2 and TRBJ2-2): EPEVTQTPSHQVTQMGQEVILRCVPISNHLYFYWYRQILGQKVEFLVSFYNNEISEKSEIFDDQFSVERPDGSNFTLKIRSTKLEDSAMYFCASSVHPRNTGELFFGEGSRLTVL.

This clonotype was seen a handful of times. This rearrangement joins TRBV5-1 to TRBJ2-3, with a tentative D call TRBD2 (6 bases). Germline-derived CDR1 and CDR2 are SGHRS and YFSETQ. The V end was cut by 4 bases, the J end by 7 bases, with 22 bases between. The CDR3 length is 16 residues. The CDR3 reads CASSISGTPLENTQYF. Written as DNA, the CDR3 is TGCGCCAGCAGCATTTCCGGGACTCCATTAGAGAATACGCAGTATTTT. The variable domain in full, with the rest retrieved from reference TRBV5-1 and TRBJ2-3, is KAGVTQTPRYLIKTRGQQVTLSCSPISGHRSVSWYQQTPGQGLQFLFEYFSETQRNKGNFPGRFSGRQFSNSRSEMNVSTLELGDSALYLCASSISGTPLENTQYFGPGTRLTVL.

V usage is TRBV12-3 or TRBV12-4 and J usage is TRBJ2-5; 11 bases map to TRBD1. The J call may be faulty, since TRBJ2-7 better matches the DNA end. This CDR3 spans 12 amino acids. The CDR3 DNA reads TGTGCCAGCACGGGACAGGGGGGCGAGCAGTACTTC. Its protein is CASTGQGGEQYF.

V usage is TRBV12-3 or TRBV12-4 and J usage is TRBJ2-7; D is possibly TRBD1 or TRBD2 (5 bases each). V lost 3 bases and J 5 bases, leaving 14 bases between the germline ends. The CDR3 loop spans 14 amino acids. The CDR3 region has the DNA TGTGCCAGCAGTTTTCGCCCGGGGACCCACGAGCAGTACTTC. Amino acid sequence: CASSFRPGTHEQYF.

J is TRBJ1-4 and V is TRBV2, with a possible D match to TRBD1 (6 bases). Trimming took 7 bases from V and 5 from J, leaving 14 bases between them. Germline CDR1 and CDR2: SNHLY and FYNNEI. This CDR3 comprises 14 residues. The CDR3 DNA is TGTGCCAGCACTGCACAGGGACCCAATGAAAAACTGTTTTTT. Encoded protein: CASTAQGPNEKLFF.

The chain couples TRBV7-9 to TRBJ1-6, with 11 bases fitting TRBD1. The germline gives CDR1 SEHNR, CDR2 FQNEAQ (reference sequence). J was trimmed by 7 bases and V by 4 bases; bases with no gene match: 6. The length of the CDR3 is 16 residues. The CDR3 here is CASSSWTGGVNSPLHF. CDR3 DNA: TGTGCCAGCAGCTCGTGGACAGGGGGCGTCAATTCACCCCTCCACTTT.

This clonotype turned up a few times. This sequence joins TRBV2 and TRBJ2-3; possible D gene TRBD2, 6 bases. Looked up from germline, CDR1 is SNHLY and CDR2 is FYNNEI. The CDR3 length is 14 residues. The V gene lost 3 bases and the J gene lost 6 bases, with 13 bases spanning the gap. CDR3 loop: CASSDTRGADTQYF. CDR3 nucleotide sequence: TGTGCCAGCAGTGACACGCGGGGCGCGGATACGCAGTATTTT.

Here the CDR3 reads CASSLSGNSGRRGDTQYF. The CDR3 DNA reads as TGCGCCAGCAGCTTGAGCGGCAATAGCGGGAGGCGCGGAGATACGCAGTATTTT. The rearrangement links TRBV5-1 to TRBJ2-3; the match to TRBD2 covers 10 bases. Losses at the gene ends were 1 base for V and 5 bases for J; bases not matched to a gene: 13. There are 18 residues in the CDR3. Germline-derived CDR1 and CDR2 are SGHRS and YFSETQ.

As concerns this clonotype: At one end, the junction sequence differs from germline, possibly due to a read error. The CDR3 nucleotides read TGTGCCAGCAGCTCTGACAGAGGCAATCAGTCCCAGCATTTT. This sequence encodes CASSSDRGNQSQHF. The chain recombines TRBV7-2 with TRBJ1-5, with D possibly matching TRBD1 (5 bases). The CDR3 runs 14 residues. Germline lookup yields CDR1 SGHTA and CDR2 FQGNSA.

V gene TRBV6-6 combines with J gene TRBJ1-1; D gene unclear. Germline V CDR1 and CDR2: MNHNY, SVGAGI (reference sequence). The CDR3 spans 13 residues. V was pared by 2 bases and J by 5 bases, with 9 bases between. CDR3 DNA: TGTGCCAGCAGTTACGCCCCCGGGACTGAAGCTTTCTTT. Its protein is CASSYAPGTEAFF.

Only a few counts were recorded for this clonotype. The chain is built from TRBV7-3 and TRBJ2-3; no clear D. CDR1 is SGHTA and CDR2 is FQGTGA in the germline V gene. V lost 6 bases to trimming and J lost 3 bases, with 7 bases between them. CDR3 length: 12 residues. The CDR3 spells CASRLMTDTQYF. In nucleotides, the CDR3 is TGTGCCAGCAGGTTGATGACAGATACGCAGTATTTT.